What follows is one T cell receptor beta chain and its context. At minimum, one pre-ART and two post-ART PBMC samples were obtained from each donor. The data were obtained in a study of long-term antiretroviral therapy in people with HIV. Trimming removed 1 base from V and 6 bases from J, with 11 bases in between. This CDR3 region has 14 residues. CDR1 and CDR2 (germline): SGHVS, FQNEAQ. immunoSEQ v3.0 was run at survey level. Clones were sequenced by immunoSEQ multiplex PCR, and TCRdb holds only the in-frame ones, with some missing. The sample records 20,000 to 25,000 clones, roughly 80% being singletons.

This rearrangement joins TRBV7-8 to TRBJ2-3; perhaps TRBD1 as D (5 bases). This specimen was unsorted PBMCs, taken 2.9 years after starting antiretroviral therapy. This sequence was found in a woman in her 30s with HIV. DNA of the CDR3: TGTGCCAGCAGCTTAGAACAGGCTGTGGATACGCAGTATTTT. Its protein product is CASSLEQAVDTQYF. Complete variable domain (other parts from reference TRBV7-8 and TRBJ2-3): GAGVSQSPRYKVAKRGQDVALRCDPISGHVSLFWYQQALGQGPEFLTYFQNEAQLDKSGLPSDRFFAERPEGSVSTLKIQRTQQEDSAVYLCASSLEQAVDTQYFGPGTRLTVL.